This T cell receptor (beta chain) was sequenced for a study of OX40 agonist ivuxolimab in advanced cancers. The wider study: The patients received agonistic anti-OX40 (CD134) antibody ivuxolimab. Under the entry rules, prior anti-PD-1, anti-PD-L1 or anti-CTLA-4 therapy was allowed, and 35% to 40% had some. Partial responses were achieved by three patients, of whom one had hepatocellular carcinoma and two had cutaneous melanoma.

Some clones are missing from TCRdb's copy, which holds only in-frame ones; the method was immunoSEQ multiplex PCR. The sample shows roughly 64,000 clones, around nine tenths of them seen only once. CDR1 is SGHAT, CDR2 FQNNGV, per germline. V lost 3 bases to trimming and J lost 7 bases, with 28 bases between them. This CDR3 spans 18 amino acids. Sequencing was performed on CD4+ or CD8+ T cells sorted from blood, taken in a trial of the OX40 agonist ivuxolimab. V gene TRBV11-2 combines with J gene TRBJ2-7; a possible D gene is TRBD1 (7 bases). The TCR comes from an adult with an advanced solid tumor such as melanoma, head and neck, liver or kidney cancer. The CDR3 sequence: CASSFRQGGGRGLGEQYF. Here the CDR3 DNA reads TGTGCCAGCAGCTTCCGACAGGGTGGGGGGAGAGGTCTGGGAGAGCAGTACTTC.